This TCR beta chain was captured by sequencing in a study of blood T cell repertoires in COVID-19. Germline CDR1 and CDR2: KGHSH and LQKENI. This CDR3 is 12 amino acids long. Trimming shortened V by 3 bases and J by 3 bases, and 6 bases separated the two germline ends. Notes on this clone: This sequence may be a read error, since a much larger clone differs from it by one base. Other nucleotide sequences from this sample produce the same CDR3.

Authors' processing steps: By means of reference gene primer amplification, nucleated cell counts were estimated. The method was immunoSEQ multiplex PCR; TCRdb's version includes in-frame clones alone and lacks a portion of them. Clonal size and the V and J genes are those of that table, whereas D and trimming came from the DNA. This table has around 150,000 clones, 70% to 90% appearing once. Sequencing used peripheral blood. The chain links TRBV18 to TRBJ2-7; a possible D gene is TRBD2 (6 bases). The sequence came from a man in his forties with acute or convalescent COVID-19. The CDR3 region is CASSPGSYEQYF. The DNA for the CDR3 is TGTGCCAGCTCACCCGGGAGCTACGAGCAGTACTTC.